Listed below are T cell receptor beta chains from one sample, sequenced in a study of Tregs in tolerant kidney transplant recipients. Libraries were prepared by immunoSEQ multiplex PCR; TCRdb keeps only in-frame clonotypes and omits some of them. The sample carries about 77,000 clones, roughly 98% recorded once. Material: CD4+ T cells from blood, obtained before the transplant. These receptors all stem from a human donor who received a combined kidney and bone marrow transplant. Each CDR3 is given with its conserved first and last residue. A D gene is named only where the DNA matches it firmly.

>TRBD1|TRBV27|TRBJ2-7
TGTGCCAGCAGTTTAGGCAGGGGGACCGAGCAGTACTTC
CASSLGRGTEQYF
>TRBD2|TRBV7-2|TRBJ2-5
TGTGCCAGCAGCTCCGGACTAGCGGTTCAAGAGACCCAGTACTTC
CASSSGLAVQETQYF
>NA|TRBV10-2|TRBJ2-3
TGCGCCAGCAGTGTTACAGCTAGCACAGATACGCAGTATTTT
CASSVTASTDTQYF
>TRBD1|TRBV6-5|TRBJ2-7
TGTGCCAGCAGTCGAGGGACAGGTATCGCCTACGAGCAGTACTTC
CASSRGTGIAYEQYF
>NA|TRBV5-1|TRBJ2-7
TGCGCCAGCAGCCGAGGTCTTGGAGAGCAGTACTTC
CASSRGLGEQYF
>NA|TRBV9|TRBJ1-3
TGTGCCAGCAGCGACGGACAGCGAAACACCATATATTTT
CASSDGQRNTIYF
>NA|TRBV5-1|TRBJ1-2
TGCGCCAGCAGCTTGGTAGCAGACTATGGCTACACCTTC
CASSLVADYGYTF
>NA|TRBV18|TRBJ1-1
TGTGCCAGCTCACCGGCCGGGAGCCGTGAAGCTTTCTTT
CASSPAGSREAFF
>NA|TRBV18|TRBJ1-2
TGTGCCAGCCATAATGGGTTGAGGGCCGCCTATGGCTACACCTTC
CASHNGLRAAYGYTF
>TRBD1|TRBV2|TRBJ1-1
TGTGCCAGCAGTTTACAGGGGGGGAACACTGAAGCTTTCTTT
CASSLQGGNTEAFF
>NA|TRBV6-6|TRBJ1-3
TGTGCCAGCAGAGACTACTCTGGAAACACCATATATTTT
CASRDYSGNTIYF
>TRBD1|TRBV5-1|TRBJ1-6
TGCGCCAGCAGCTTGGAGGACAGGGGTTCCTATAATTCACCCCTCCACTTT
CASSLEDRGSYNSPLHF
>NA|TRBV10-1|TRBJ2-3
TGCGCCAGCAGTGGCCGGACTCACTTAGATACGCAGTATTTT
CASSGRTHLDTQYF
>TRBD1|TRBV10-3|TRBJ2-7
TGTGCCATCAGTGAGCCCCCATATGGATTTGGGGCGACAGGGGATGGCTCACCCGAGCAGTACTTC
CAISEPPYGFGATGDGSPEQYF
>TRBD1|TRBV7-9|TRBJ1-1
TGTGCCAGCAGCTTCCCGGACAGGGGGGCTGAAGCTTTCTTT
CASSFPDRGAEAFF